The T cell receptor beta chain described here comes from a study of blood T cell repertoires in COVID-19. For the study at large: Some COVID-19 samples were acute and others convalescent; all came from the United States, Italy and Spain. The analysed material was cDNA or gDNA that came from T cells, B-cell-depleted T cells, or PBMCs.

This clone appeared a single time. Original handling: Estimation of nucleated cell counts relied on the amplification of reference gene primers. Some clones are missing from TCRdb's copy, which holds only in-frame ones; the method was immunoSEQ multiplex PCR. That table is the source of V, J and clone size, and D and trimming were worked out from the DNA. In the table there are 65,000 to 90,000 clones, roughly 85% of which are singletons. The junction had 4 bases not matched to a gene; V was cut back by 3 bases and J by 1 base. Germline CDR1 SGHVS, CDR2 FNYEAQ. CDR3 length equals 16 residues. The sample comprised peripheral blood. This TCR came from a man between 60 and 75 years old with active or convalescent COVID-19. The V call is TRBV7-6, the J call TRBJ1-3, with 9 bases that match TRBD1. CDR3 loop: CASSFSGTGSGNTIYF. CDR3 nucleotide sequence: TGTGCCAGCAGCTTCTCCGGGACAGGGTCTGGAAACACCATATATTTT.